Following are 8 T cell receptor beta chains from one sample sequenced in a study of blood T cells in healthy people across ages. Primers used in a second PCR of roughly 6 to 11 cycles were a sample-barcoded 5' primer and a J-beta primer mix. TCRdb analysed the 5' RACE reads with MiXCR anew, one entry per CDR3 protein. Of over a million distinct CDR3 sequences in the sample, approximately 43% were seen once. The sample comprised blood. The receptor source for this set is a woman in her late teens or twenties in good health.

This clonotype appeared a few times. This rearrangement joins TRBV9 to TRBJ1-2, with D possibly being TRBD1 (5 bases). Deletions cut 3 bases from V and 8 bases from J, with 23 bases between. The CDR3 is 16 residues long. Germline loops: CDR1 SGDLS, CDR2 YYNGEE. The chain's CDR3 is CASSDPRDRLSGGYTF. In DNA form, the CDR3 reads TGTGCCAGCAGCGACCCCCGGGACCGTCTCTCGGGGGGCTACACCTTC. The full variable domain, completed using reference TRBV9 and TRBJ1-2, is DSGVTQTPKHLITATGQRVTLRCSPRSGDLSVYWYQQSLDQGLQFLIQYYNGEERAKGNILERFSAQQFPDLHSELNLSSLELGDSALYFCASSDPRDRLSGGYTFGSGTRLTVV.

The V gene is TRBV4-3, the J gene TRBJ2-2; 10 bases fit TRBD1. Trimming took 1 base from V and 6 from J; bases not matched to a gene: 11. The germline V gene encodes CDR1 LGHNA and CDR2 YSLEER. CDR3 size: 18 residues. CDR3 loop: CASSQGQGALYFSGELFF. CDR3 nucleotides: TGCGCCAGCAGCCAAGGACAGGGGGCCCTTTATTTTTCCGGGGAGCTGTTTTTT.

This clonotype was recorded a few times. The chain recombines TRBV6-2 or TRBV6-3 with TRBJ2-1, with D possibly TRBD2 on 6 matching bases. Germline loops: CDR1 MNHEY, CDR2 SVGEGT. V was cut by 8 bases and J by 12 bases, with 23 bases left in between. The CDR3 totals 14 residues. In nucleotides, the CDR3 is TGTGCCAGCCCCAGTGGGAGGCCCAAGGTCGTGCAGTTCTTC. Its translation: CASPSGRPKVVQFF.

J is TRBJ1-2 and V is TRBV29-1; the match to TRBD1 covers 8 bases. This CDR3 contains 16 residues. Per germline, CDR1 SQVTM and CDR2 ANQGSEA. With 0 bases clipped from V and 4 bases from J, the junction kept 10 bases outside the gene matches. The DNA of the CDR3 is TGCAGCGTTGAAGATCGGGACAGGCCCGACCTCTATGGCTACACCTTC. Its translation is CSVEDRDRPDLYGYTF.

The rearrangement joins TRBV2 to TRBJ2-1, with D perhaps being TRBD1 or TRBD2 (6 bases each). Germline-derived CDR1 and CDR2 are SNHLY and FYNNEI. The V gene lost 6 bases and the J gene lost 7 bases, with 13 bases spanning the gap. The CDR3 is made up of 13 amino acids. The CDR3 nucleotides read TGTGCCAGCAGGGGGGGCAGGGTGAATGAGCAGTTCTTC. Its translation: CASRGGRVNEQFF.

The V call is TRBV20-1, the J call TRBJ1-2; 7 bases agree with TRBD1. Per germline, CDR1 DFQATT and CDR2 SNEGSKA (reference sequence). V dropped 6 bases and J dropped 0; count of bases not matched to a gene: 10. The CDR3 runs to 15 residues. The CDR3 DNA sequence: TGCAGTGCAGGATCAACAGGGGAATCTAACTATGGCTACACCTTC. Encoded protein: CSAGSTGESNYGYTF.

In this sample, this clonotype turned up a few times. V is TRBV20-1 and J is TRBJ1-2; D gene unclear. Trimming shortened V by 6 bases and J by 0 bases, and 8 bases separated the two germline ends. Per germline, CDR1 DFQATT and CDR2 SNEGSKA (reference sequence). There are 12 residues in the CDR3. CDR3 region: CSAPISNYGYTF. The DNA for the CDR3 is TGCAGTGCCCCTATTTCTAACTATGGCTACACCTTC.

This clonotype was picked up one time. This rearrangement joins TRBV20-1 to TRBJ2-4; 7 bases line up with TRBD2. The DNA end lines up better with TRBJ2-5; the J call may be wrong. Germline lookup yields CDR1 DFQATT and CDR2 SNEGSKA (reference sequence). The CDR3 length is 11 residues. In nucleotides, the CDR3 is TGCAGTGCCGGGAGGCAAGAGACCCAGTACTTC. Protein: CSAGRQETQYF.